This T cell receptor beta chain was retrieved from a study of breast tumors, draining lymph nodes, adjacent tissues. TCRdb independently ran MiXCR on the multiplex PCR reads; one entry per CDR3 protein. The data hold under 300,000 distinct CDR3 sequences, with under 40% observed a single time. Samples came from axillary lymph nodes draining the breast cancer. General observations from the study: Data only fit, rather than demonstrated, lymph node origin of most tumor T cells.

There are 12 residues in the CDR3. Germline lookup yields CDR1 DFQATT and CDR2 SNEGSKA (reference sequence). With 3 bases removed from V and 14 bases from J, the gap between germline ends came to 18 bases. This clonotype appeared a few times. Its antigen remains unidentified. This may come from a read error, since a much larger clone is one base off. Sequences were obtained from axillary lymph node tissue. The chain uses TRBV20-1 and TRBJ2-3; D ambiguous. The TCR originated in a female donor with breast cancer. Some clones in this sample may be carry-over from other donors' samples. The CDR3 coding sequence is TGCAGTGCTAGTCTCACCGGCGCCGGGCCGTATTTT. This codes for CSASLTGAGPYF.